A single sample is the source of the 22 T cell receptor beta chains below, sequenced in a study of T-cell memory formation after mild COVID-19. TCRdb re-called the 5' RACE reads with MiXCR, one entry per CDR3 protein. The repertoire holds approximately 560,000 distinct CDR3 sequences, with 15% to 20% as singletons. Sequencing was done on a sample of PBMCs or a T cell subset sorted from them (not recorded which). These receptors originate from an adult woman who had mild COVID-19 (a few samples of this study predate the infection). Cell type and time point are not known.

The chain couples TRBV10-3 to TRBJ1-5, with D unclear. Germline loops: CDR1 ENHRY, CDR2 SYGVKD. The CDR3 covers 13 residues. Trimming shortened V by 8 bases and J by 0 bases, and 8 bases separated the two germline ends. In DNA form, the CDR3 reads TGTGCCATCGGTCAGGATAGCAATCAGCCCCAGCATTTT. It is translated as CAIGQDSNQPQHF.

This clonotype occurred many times. The chain carries TRBV6-5 and TRBJ2-3; no clear D gene. Germline values: CDR1 MNHEY, CDR2 SVGAGI. With 6 bases removed from V and 1 base from J, the gap between germline ends came to 11 bases. The CDR3 runs to 14 residues. The CDR3 nucleotides are TGTGCCAGCAGCCTTGGGAAAGGCACAGATACGCAGTATTTT. Translating it yields CASSLGKGTDTQYF.

The rearrangement links TRBV5-1 to TRBJ1-1; D remains ambiguous. Looked up from germline, CDR1 is SGHRS and CDR2 is YFSETQ. The V end lost 5 bases, the J end lost 0 bases, and 8 bases lay between the germline ends. The CDR3 runs to 13 residues. The CDR3: CASRRTVNTEAFF. The CDR3 DNA follows: TGCGCCAGCAGAAGGACGGTGAACACTGAAGCTTTCTTT.

There are a few counts of this clonotype. The V call is TRBV6-5, the J call TRBJ2-3; TRBD2 matches 8 bases. Germline CDR1 is MNHEY and CDR2 is SVGAGI. The CDR3 runs 15 residues. With 9 bases clipped from V and 2 bases from J, the junction kept 10 bases outside the gene matches. CDR3: CASHRIGRATDTQYF. The CDR3 DNA reads TGTGCCAGTCACAGAATCGGGAGGGCCACAGATACGCAGTATTTT.

This clonotype has just a few counts. V usage is TRBV9 and J usage is TRBJ1-6; 8 bases line up with TRBD1. The length of the CDR3 is 15 residues. Germline V gives CDR1 SGDLS, CDR2 YYNGEE. V lost 3 bases, J lost 7 bases, and 6 bases stayed unmatched. Here the CDR3 reads CASSERTGRNSPLHF. CDR3 sequence (DNA): TGTGCCAGCAGCGAAAGGACAGGGCGGAATTCACCCCTCCACTTT.

The chain couples TRBV30 to TRBJ2-2; TRBD2 aligns across 9 bases. V gave up 0 bases and J gave up 8 bases; unmatched junction bases: 4. Germline lookup yields CDR1 GTSNPN and CDR2 SVGIG (reference sequence). This CDR3 spans 14 amino acids. DNA for the CDR3: TGTGCCTGGAGTGTACGGACTAGCGCGGGGGAGCTGTTTTTT. It specifies CAWSVRTSAGELFF.

CDR3 residues: CSAAPGNTIYF. CDR3 nucleotide sequence: TGCAGTGCGGCTCCTGGAAACACCATATATTTT. V gene TRBV20-1 combines with J gene TRBJ1-3; no clear D. The germline V and J ends were trimmed by 6 bases and 2 bases, with 5 bases remaining between them. This CDR3 has 11 residues. Germline CDR1 DFQATT, CDR2 SNEGSKA (reference sequence).

This chain connects TRBV29-1 to TRBJ2-3, with TRBD1 matching over 8 bases. In germline, CDR1 is SQVTM, CDR2 ANQGSEA. The CDR3 has 14 residues. The ends lost 3 bases at V and 2 bases at J; junction bases unmatched: 4. The CDR3 is CSVEGQALTDTQYF. The CDR3 DNA reads as TGCAGCGTTGAGGGACAGGCACTCACAGATACGCAGTATTTT.

The chain carries TRBV20-1 and TRBJ2-7; no definite D call. The germline V and J ends were trimmed by 4 bases and 7 bases, with 14 bases remaining between them. This CDR3 has 12 amino acids. CDR1 is DFQATT, CDR2 SNEGSKA, per germline (reference sequence). The CDR3 nucleotides read TGCAGTGCTATTCGCCTCTTAGAAGAGCAGTACTTC. As protein: CSAIRLLEEQYF.

Only a few counts were recorded for this clonotype. The rearrangement joins TRBV4-1 to TRBJ2-5, with D tentatively TRBD1 (6 bases). V gave up 3 bases and J gave up 3 bases, with 23 bases separating them. The CDR3 loop spans 18 amino acids. Germline CDR1 and CDR2: MGHRA and YSYEKL. The CDR3 bases are TGCGCCAGCAGCCATCCTCCCAGGGACAAGCTTCAAGAAGAGACCCAGTACTTC. It yields the protein CASSHPPRDKLQEETQYF.

This clonotype was counted only a few times. The rearrangement joins TRBV3-1 to TRBJ2-3; D is unresolved. Germline V gene lookup returns CDR1 LGHDT and CDR2 YNNKEL (reference sequence). V lost 3 bases, J lost 4 bases, and 8 bases lay in between. The CDR3 loop spans 13 amino acids. DNA for the CDR3: TGTGCCAGCAGCCAGAATCGGGCAGATACGCAGTATTTT. Protein sequence: CASSQNRADTQYF.

This clonotype was recorded once. This sequence joins TRBV30 and TRBJ1-5; no clear D. Trimming left V 0 bases short and J 5 bases short, with 17 bases between. CDR1 and CDR2 from the germline V gene are GTSNPN and SVGIG (reference sequence). This CDR3 comprises 16 residues. CDR3 nucleotide sequence: TGTGCCTGGAGTGTACTAAGTGGACGCCACGATCAGCCCCAGCATTTT. This encodes CAWSVLSGRHDQPQHF. Combining the CDR3 with reference TRBV30 and TRBJ1-5 gives the whole variable domain SQTIHQWPATLVQPVGSPLSLECTVEGTSNPNLYWYRQAAGRGLQLLFYSVGIGQISSEVPQNLSASRPQDRQFILSSKKLLLSDSGFYLCAWSVLSGRHDQPQHFGDGTRLSIL.

A few counts support this clonotype. The rearrangement uses TRBV12-3 or TRBV12-4 and TRBJ1-2; D not certain. The CDR3 runs to 14 residues. Trimming took off 8 bases at V and 6 bases at J, with 19 bases between the two ends. Here the CDR3 DNA reads TGTGCCAGCCGCTCGGCGGGTGACGGAAATGGCTACACCTTC. This encodes CASRSAGDGNGYTF.

This clonotype was seen only a few times. The V and J genes are TRBV7-2 and TRBJ2-3; D not resolved. Between the trimmed V and J ends, which lost 3 bases and 2 bases, there was a span of 12 bases. Per germline, CDR1 SGHTA and CDR2 FQGNSA. CDR3 size: 15 residues. This CDR3 reads CASSLMYGNTDTQYF. The CDR3, as DNA: TGTGCCAGCAGCTTGATGTACGGAAACACAGATACGCAGTATTTT. The variable domain in full, with the rest retrieved from reference TRBV7-2 and TRBJ2-3, is GAGVSQSPSNKVTEKGKDVELRCDPISGHTALYWYRQSLGQGLEFLIYFQGNSAPDKSGLPSDRFSAERTGGSVSTLTIQRTQQEDSAVYLCASSLMYGNTDTQYFGPGTRLTVL.

The table lists this clonotype with a few counts. This chain connects TRBV6-1 to TRBJ2-5; 8 nucleotides match TRBD1. This CDR3 region has 15 residues. Losses at the gene ends were 3 bases for V and 7 bases for J; bases not matched to a gene: 10. Germline CDR1 reads MNHNS; CDR2 reads SASEGT. The CDR3 region is CASSDHAAGGGTQYF. The CDR3 nucleotides are TGTGCCAGCAGTGATCATGCCGCAGGGGGCGGGACCCAGTACTTC.

The V gene is TRBV12-3 or TRBV12-4, the J gene TRBJ1-1; maybe TRBD1 (5 bases). The length of the CDR3 is 13 residues. The V gene lost 4 bases and the J gene lost 0 bases, with 6 bases spanning the gap. This CDR3 reads CASSWDLNTEAFF. In DNA form, the CDR3 reads TGTGCCAGCAGTTGGGACCTGAACACTGAAGCTTTCTTT.

Comments on this clonotype: This may stem from a read error, because a much larger clone lies one nucleotide away. V is TRBV7-3 and J is TRBJ2-1; weak D call: TRBD1 (5 bases). This CDR3 comprises 13 residues. Germline CDR1 SGHTA, CDR2 FQGTGA. The CDR3 DNA follows: TGTGACAGCAGCGCAACAGGATACAATGAGCAGTTCTTC. Amino acids: CDSSATGYNEQFF. Full variable domain (rest looked up from reference TRBV7-3 and TRBJ2-1): GAGVSQTPSNKVTEKGKYVELRCDPISGHTALYWYRQSLGQGPEFLIYFQGTGAADDSGLPNDRFFAVRPEGSVSTLKIQRTERGDSAVYLCDSSATGYNEQFFGPGTRLTVL.

This clonotype was seen only a few times. V and J are TRBV4-3 and TRBJ2-5, with D possibly matching TRBD2 (5 bases). This CDR3 has 16 residues. Germline V gene data show CDR1 as LGHNA and CDR2 as YSLEER. Trimming cost V 1 base and J 5 bases, with 17 bases left between them. The CDR3 bases are TGCGCCAGCAGCCAAGGCCTGCGGGTACTGGAGGAGACCCAGTACTTC. Translating it yields CASSQGLRVLEETQYF.

This clonotype was observed many times. This chain uses TRBV15 with TRBJ2-1, with 12 bases identical to TRBD1. V lost 3 bases and J lost 5; bases outside the gene matches: 14. CDR1 is LNHNV, CDR2 YYDKDF, per germline (reference sequence). The CDR3 length is 19 residues. The CDR3 spells CATSRRDRGLWRENNEQFF. Written as DNA, the CDR3 is TGTGCCACCAGCAGGAGGGACAGGGGGCTATGGCGGGAGAACAATGAGCAGTTCTTC.

The chain has TRBV29-1 and TRBJ2-1, with unresolved D. V lost 4 bases and J 0 bases, leaving 7 bases between the germline ends. Germline values: CDR1 SQVTM, CDR2 ANQGSEA. The CDR3 is 13 amino acids. The DNA of the CDR3 is TGCAGCGTTGTGCTGAGCTCCTACAATGAGCAGTTCTTC. This sequence encodes CSVVLSSYNEQFF.

V gene TRBV18 combines with J gene TRBJ2-2; possible D gene TRBD2, 6 bases. The CDR3 length is 15 residues. The V end lost 3 bases, the J end lost 1 base, and 9 bases lay between the germline ends. Looked up from germline, CDR1 is KGHSH and CDR2 is LQKENI. CDR3 sequence (DNA): TGTGCCAGCTCACCCACTAGCCTGAACACCGGGGAGCTGTTTTTT. It encodes CASSPTSLNTGELFF.

This clonotype has only one observation. J is TRBJ2-5 and V is TRBV6-5; TRBD2 agrees at 12 bases. The trim removed 8 bases at V and 4 bases at J, leaving 8 bases unmatched. CDR1 and CDR2 (germline): MNHEY, SVGAGI. The CDR3 has 15 residues. Here the CDR3 DNA reads TGTGCCAGCGCGCTGCTAGCGGGGGGGCGAGAGACCCAGTACTTC. Protein sequence: CASALLAGGRETQYF.